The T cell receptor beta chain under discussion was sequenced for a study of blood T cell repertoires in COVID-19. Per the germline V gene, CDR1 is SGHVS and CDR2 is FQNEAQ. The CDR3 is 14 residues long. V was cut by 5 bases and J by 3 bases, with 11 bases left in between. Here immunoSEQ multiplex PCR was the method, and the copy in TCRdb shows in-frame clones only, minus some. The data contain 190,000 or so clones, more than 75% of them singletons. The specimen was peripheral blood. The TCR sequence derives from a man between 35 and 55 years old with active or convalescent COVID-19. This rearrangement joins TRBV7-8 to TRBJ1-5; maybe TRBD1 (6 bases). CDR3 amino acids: CASSPRDNNQPQHF. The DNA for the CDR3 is TGTGCCAGCAGCCCCCGGGACAACAATCAGCCCCAGCATTTT.